The 7 T cell receptor beta chains listed next were all sequenced from one sample in a study of glioma-infiltrating T cells. The iRepertoire nested amplicon-rescue multiplex PCR amplified TCR alpha and beta CDR3s from RNA. MiXCR, run by TCRdb on the multiplex PCR reads, gives a single entry per CDR3 protein. The table has about 110,000 distinct CDR3 sequences, 20% to 25% seen once; the top ten hold around 30%. Sequencing was carried out using glioma tissue, nonneoplastic brain tissue, or PBMCs (not recorded which). The source of these receptors is a human donor with low-grade glioma or glioblastoma, undergoing nonglioma brain surgery, or in good health (not recorded which).

This clonotype has ten or more counts. The chain joins TRBV14 to TRBJ1-1; the D gene is possibly TRBD1 (6 bases). This CDR3 has 18 amino acids. Germline V gives CDR1 SGHDN, CDR2 FVKESK. V was cut by 4 bases and J by 1 base, with 22 bases left in between. The CDR3 DNA reads as TGTGCCAGCAGCCCCTTAAATAAACCGGGACAACCGAACACTGAAGCTTTCTTT. Translation: CASSPLNKPGQPNTEAFF. The full variable domain, its missing parts supplied by reference TRBV14 and TRBJ1-1, is EAGVTQFPSHSVIEKGQTVTLRCDPISGHDNLYWYRRVMGKEIKFLLHFVKESKQDESGMPNNRFLAERTGGTYSTLKVQPAELEDSGVYFCASSPLNKPGQPNTEAFFGQGTRLTVV.

With respect to this clonotype: One base away lies a much larger clone, so this may be a sequencing read error. The chain uses TRBV18 and TRBJ1-5, with D tentatively TRBD1 (5 bases). Germline-derived CDR1 and CDR2 are KGHSH and LQKENI. The CDR3 totals 13 residues. V lost 7 bases to trimming and J lost 4 bases, with 11 bases between them. In nucleotides, the CDR3 is TGTGCCAGCTTACTACAGGTGAATCAGCCCCAGCATTTT. Protein sequence: CASLLQVNQPQHF.

This clonotype was recorded many times. This CDR3 reads CASSGGREAFF. The CDR3 DNA reads TGTGCCAGCTCCGGGGGGCGTGAAGCTTTCTTT. The V gene is TRBV14, the J gene TRBJ1-1; D possibly corresponds to TRBD1 (6 bases). In germline, CDR1 is SGHDN, CDR2 FVKESK. The CDR3 has 11 amino acids. V was trimmed by 8 bases and J by 7 bases, leaving 11 bases between them.

Of note for this clonotype: This may be a read error: a much more frequent sequence differs by one nucleotide. The CDR3 loop reads CASSQDPFKRTQYF. DNA for the CDR3: TGCGCCAGCAGCCAAGACCCTTTTAAGAGGACCCAGTACTTC. The chain joins TRBV4-1 to TRBJ2-5; D uncertain. The CDR3 covers 14 residues. Germline V CDR1 and CDR2: MGHRA, YSYEKL. With 0 bases removed from V and 7 bases from J, the gap between germline ends came to 12 bases.

In the case of this clonotype: Given a much more abundant clone one base away, this may be a read error. The genes are TRBV19 and TRBJ1-5, with D possibly being TRBD1 (5 bases). The CDR3 length is 19 residues. Trimming left V 7 bases short and J 0 bases short, with 25 bases between. Germline CDR1 LNHDA, CDR2 SQIVND (reference sequence). CDR3: CASTTRPDTGTYSNQPQHF. CDR3 DNA: TGTGCCAGTACTACGCGGCCGGATACAGGTACTTATAGCAATCAGCCCCAGCATTTT.

This clonotype has a count of ten or more. This CDR3 is CATVPGPNTEAFF. The DNA of the CDR3 is TGTGCCACCGTACCGGGCCCGAACACTGAAGCTTTCTTT. V usage is TRBV28 and J usage is TRBJ1-1, with D unclear. V gave up 10 bases and J gave up 1 base, with 13 bases separating them. This CDR3 is built from 13 residues. The V gene's germline CDR1 is MDHEN and CDR2 SYDVKM.

This clonotype was observed a few times. This rearrangement joins TRBV5-8 to TRBJ2-3, with 13 positions matching TRBD2. The germline CDR1 and CDR2 sequences are SGHTS and YDEGEE. This CDR3 comprises 17 residues. With 2 bases clipped from V and 3 bases from J, the junction kept 6 bases outside the gene matches. CDR3 sequence reads: CASSLGLAGVLTDTQYF. The CDR3 DNA reads as TGTGCCAGCAGCTTAGGACTAGCGGGAGTATTAACAGATACGCAGTATTTT.